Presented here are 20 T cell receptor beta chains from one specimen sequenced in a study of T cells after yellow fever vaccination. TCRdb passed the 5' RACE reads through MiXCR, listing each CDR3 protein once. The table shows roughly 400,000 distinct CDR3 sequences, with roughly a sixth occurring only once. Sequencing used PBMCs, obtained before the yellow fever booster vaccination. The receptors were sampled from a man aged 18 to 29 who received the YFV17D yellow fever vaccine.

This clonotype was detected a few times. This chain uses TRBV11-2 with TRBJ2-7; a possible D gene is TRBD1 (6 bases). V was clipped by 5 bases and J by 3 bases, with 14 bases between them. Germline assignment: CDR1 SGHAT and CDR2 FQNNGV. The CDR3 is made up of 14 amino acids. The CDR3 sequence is CASSPGIQGYEQYV. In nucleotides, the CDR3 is TGTGCCAGCAGCCCGGGTATACAGGGCTACGAGCAGTACGTC.

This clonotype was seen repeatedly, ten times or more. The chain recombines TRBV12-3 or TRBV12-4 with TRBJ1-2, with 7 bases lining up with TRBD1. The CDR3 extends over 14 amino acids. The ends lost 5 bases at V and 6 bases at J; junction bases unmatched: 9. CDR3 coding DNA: TGTGCCAGCAGTCCCTCAGGGGGTGGGAATGGCTACACCTTC. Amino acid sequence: CASSPSGGGNGYTF.

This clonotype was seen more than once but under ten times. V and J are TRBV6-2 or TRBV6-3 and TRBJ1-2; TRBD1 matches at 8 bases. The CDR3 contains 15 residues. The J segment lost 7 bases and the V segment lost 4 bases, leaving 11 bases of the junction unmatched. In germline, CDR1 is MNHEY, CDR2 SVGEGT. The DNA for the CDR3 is TGTGCCAGCAGTTCGGACAGGGAATCATTGCGTGGCTACACCTTC. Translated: CASSSDRESLRGYTF.

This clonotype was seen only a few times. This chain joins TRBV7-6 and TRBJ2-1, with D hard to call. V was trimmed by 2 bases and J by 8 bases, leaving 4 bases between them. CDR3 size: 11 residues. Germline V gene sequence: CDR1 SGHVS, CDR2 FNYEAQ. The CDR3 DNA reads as TGTGCCAGCAGCTTAAGGCATGAGCAGTTCTTC. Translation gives CASSLRHEQFF.

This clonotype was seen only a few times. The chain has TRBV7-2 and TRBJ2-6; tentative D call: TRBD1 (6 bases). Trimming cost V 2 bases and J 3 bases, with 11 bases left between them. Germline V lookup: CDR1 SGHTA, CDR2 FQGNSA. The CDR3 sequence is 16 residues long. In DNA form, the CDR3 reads TGTGCCAGCAGCTTACTGGGGGCAGGTGGGGCCAACGTCCTGACTTTC. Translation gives CASSLLGAGGANVLTF.

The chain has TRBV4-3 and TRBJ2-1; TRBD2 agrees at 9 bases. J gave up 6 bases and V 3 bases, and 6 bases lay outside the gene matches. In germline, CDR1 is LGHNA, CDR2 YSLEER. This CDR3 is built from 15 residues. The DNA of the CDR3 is TGCGCCAGCAGCCAGCCGAGCGGGGGGTCCAATGAGCAGTTCTTC. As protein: CASSQPSGGSNEQFF.

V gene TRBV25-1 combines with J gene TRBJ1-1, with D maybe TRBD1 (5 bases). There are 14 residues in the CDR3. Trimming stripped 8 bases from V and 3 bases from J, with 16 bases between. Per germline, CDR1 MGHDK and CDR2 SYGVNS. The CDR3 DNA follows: TGTGCCAGCGGGGAGTGGGGGGGGGACACTGAAGCTTTCTTT. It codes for CASGEWGGDTEAFF. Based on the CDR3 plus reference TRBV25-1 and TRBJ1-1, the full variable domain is EADIYQTPRYLVIGTGKKITLECSQTMGHDKMYWYQQDPGMELHLIHYSYGVNSTEKGDLSSESTVSRIRTEHFPLTLESARPSHTSQYLCASGEWGGDTEAFFGQGTRLTVV.

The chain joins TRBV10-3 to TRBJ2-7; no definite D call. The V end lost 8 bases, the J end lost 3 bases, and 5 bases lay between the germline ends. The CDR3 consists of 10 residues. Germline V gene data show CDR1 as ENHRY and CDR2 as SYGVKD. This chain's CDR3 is CAIRVYEQYV. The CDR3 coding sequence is TGTGCCATCCGTGTCTACGAGCAGTACGTC.

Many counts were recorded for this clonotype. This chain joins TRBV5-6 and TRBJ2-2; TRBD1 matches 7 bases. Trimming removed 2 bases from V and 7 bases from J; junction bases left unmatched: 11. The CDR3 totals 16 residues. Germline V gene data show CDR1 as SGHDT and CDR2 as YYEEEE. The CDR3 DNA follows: TGTGCCAGCAGCTTTCGTAGGGACAGCCGAGGCGGGGAGCTGTTTTTT. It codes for CASSFRRDSRGGELFF.

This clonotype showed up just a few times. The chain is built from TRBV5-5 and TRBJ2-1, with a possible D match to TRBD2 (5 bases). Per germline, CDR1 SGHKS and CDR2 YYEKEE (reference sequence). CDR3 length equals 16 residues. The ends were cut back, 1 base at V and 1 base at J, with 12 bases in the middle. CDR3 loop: CASSLFRRNSYNEQFF. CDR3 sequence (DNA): TGTGCCAGCAGCTTGTTTCGGAGGAATTCCTACAATGAGCAGTTCTTC.

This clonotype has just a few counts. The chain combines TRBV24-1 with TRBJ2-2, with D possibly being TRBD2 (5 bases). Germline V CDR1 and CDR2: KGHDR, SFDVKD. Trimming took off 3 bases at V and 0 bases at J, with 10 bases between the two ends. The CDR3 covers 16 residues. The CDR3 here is CATSDRGLANTGELFF. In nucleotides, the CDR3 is TGTGCCACCAGTGATCGCGGGTTGGCGAACACCGGGGAGCTGTTTTTT.

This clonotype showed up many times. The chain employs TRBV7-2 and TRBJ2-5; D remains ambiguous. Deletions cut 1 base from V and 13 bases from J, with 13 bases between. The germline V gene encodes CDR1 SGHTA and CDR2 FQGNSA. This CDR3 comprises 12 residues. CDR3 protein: CASSLGGADPYF. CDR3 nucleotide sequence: TGTGCCAGCAGCTTAGGTGGCGCTGATCCGTACTTC.

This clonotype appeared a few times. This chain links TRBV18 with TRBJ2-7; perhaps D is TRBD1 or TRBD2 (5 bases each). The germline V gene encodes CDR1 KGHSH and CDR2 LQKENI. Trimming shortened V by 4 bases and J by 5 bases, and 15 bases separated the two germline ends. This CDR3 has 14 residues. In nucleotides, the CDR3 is TGTGCCAGCTCACTGGGGCAGTGGAGGAACGAGCAGTACTTC. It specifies CASSLGQWRNEQYF.

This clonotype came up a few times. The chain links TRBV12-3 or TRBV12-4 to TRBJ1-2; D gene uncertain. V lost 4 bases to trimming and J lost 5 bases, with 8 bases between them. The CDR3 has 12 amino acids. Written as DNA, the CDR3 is TGTGCCAGCAGTTCCTTGTCATATGGCTACACCTTC. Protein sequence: CASSSLSYGYTF.

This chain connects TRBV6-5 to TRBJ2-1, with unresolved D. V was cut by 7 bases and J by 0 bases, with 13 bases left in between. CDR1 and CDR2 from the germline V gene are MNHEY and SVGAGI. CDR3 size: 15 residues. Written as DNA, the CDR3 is TGTGCCAGCAATGCGGAAGGGTCCTCCTACAATGAGCAGTTCTTC. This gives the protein CASNAEGSSYNEQFF.

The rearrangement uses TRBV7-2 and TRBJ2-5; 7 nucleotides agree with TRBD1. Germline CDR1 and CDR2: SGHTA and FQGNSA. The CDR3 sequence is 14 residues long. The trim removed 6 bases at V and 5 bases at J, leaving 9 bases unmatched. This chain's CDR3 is CASRYTGVGETQYF. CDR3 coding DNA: TGTGCCAGCAGATATACAGGGGTGGGGGAGACCCAGTACTTC.

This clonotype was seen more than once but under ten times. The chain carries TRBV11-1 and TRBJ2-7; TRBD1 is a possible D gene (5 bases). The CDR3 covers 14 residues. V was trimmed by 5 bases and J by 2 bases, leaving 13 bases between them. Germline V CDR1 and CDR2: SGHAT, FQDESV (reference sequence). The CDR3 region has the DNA TGTGCCAGCAGCATCAGGGAATCCCCCTACGAGCAGTACTTC. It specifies CASSIRESPYEQYF.

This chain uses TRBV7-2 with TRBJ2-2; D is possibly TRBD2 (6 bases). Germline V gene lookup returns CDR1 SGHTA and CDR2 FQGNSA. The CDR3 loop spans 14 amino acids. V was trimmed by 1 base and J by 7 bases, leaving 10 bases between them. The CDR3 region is CASSLGLGGGELFF. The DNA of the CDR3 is TGTGCCAGCAGCTTAGGACTAGGTGGCGGGGAGCTGTTTTTT.

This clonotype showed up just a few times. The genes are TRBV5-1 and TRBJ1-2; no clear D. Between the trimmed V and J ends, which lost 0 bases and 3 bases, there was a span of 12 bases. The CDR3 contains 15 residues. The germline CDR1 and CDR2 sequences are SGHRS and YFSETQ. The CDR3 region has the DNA TGCGCCAGCAGCTTGGGTACAGATCGCGACTATGGCTACACCTTC. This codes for CASSLGTDRDYGYTF.

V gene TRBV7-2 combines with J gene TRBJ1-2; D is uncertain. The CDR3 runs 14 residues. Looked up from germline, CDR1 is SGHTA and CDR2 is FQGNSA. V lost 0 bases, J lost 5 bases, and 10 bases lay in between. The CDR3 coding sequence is TGTGCCAGCAGCTTAGCTGTCTCCTTGTATGGCTACACCTTC. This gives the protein CASSLAVSLYGYTF.